The rows below give T cell receptor beta chains drawn from one sample of a study of OX40 agonist ivuxolimab in advanced cancers. Assay: immunoSEQ multiplex PCR; the TCRdb copy retains only in-frame clones and omits some. The sample carries over 60,000 clones, 85% recorded once. Here the sequenced sample was CD4+ or CD8+ T cells sorted from blood, taken in a trial of the OX40 agonist ivuxolimab. Receptors originate from an adult with an advanced solid tumor such as melanoma, head and neck, liver or kidney cancer. Both conserved end residues are part of each CDR3. A D gene is named only where the DNA matches it firmly. Size is stated for part of the rows, as once, few or many counts, or as a class when the clone is expanded.

j_gene: TRBJ2-4
v_gene: TRBV19
abundance: -
d_gene: -
CDR3aa: CASSIRGVGSKNIQYF
CDR3nt: TGTGCCAGTAGTATTCGAGGGGTGGGATCCAAAAACATTCAGTACTTC

j_gene: TRBJ2-5
v_gene: TRBV7-8
abundance: -
d_gene: -
CDR3aa: CASSLYPGAGQETQYF
CDR3nt: TGTGCCAGCAGCTTATATCCCGGGGCAGGTCAAGAGACCCAGTACTTC

j_gene: TRBJ2-1
v_gene: TRBV2
abundance: -
d_gene: TRBD1
CDR3aa: CASSLGGWTGHNEQFF
CDR3nt: TGTGCCAGTTCCCTAGGAGGCTGGACAGGGCACAATGAGCAGTTCTTC

j_gene: TRBJ2-7
v_gene: TRBV28
abundance: few
d_gene: -
CDR3aa: CASSFLGQTGNEQYF
CDR3nt: TGTGCCAGCAGTTTCCTAGGACAGACCGGGAACGAGCAGTACTTC

j_gene: TRBJ2-7
v_gene: TRBV7-6
abundance: -
d_gene: -
CDR3aa: CASSFLGGSYEQYF
CDR3nt: TGTGCCAGCAGCTTCTTAGGAGGGAGCTACGAGCAGTACTTC

j_gene: TRBJ2-3
v_gene: TRBV23-1
abundance: -
d_gene: -
CDR3aa: CASSQLIAQYF
CDR3nt: TGCGCCAGCAGTCAATTAATCGCGCAGTATTTT

j_gene: TRBJ2-5
v_gene: TRBV2
abundance: -
d_gene: -
CDR3aa: CASNRPVETQYF
CDR3nt: TGTGCCAGCAATCGCCCGGTGGAGACCCAGTACTTC

j_gene: TRBJ2-4
v_gene: TRBV19
abundance: -
d_gene: -
CDR3aa: CASNRDGENIQYF
CDR3nt: TGTGCCAGTAATAGAGACGGGGAAAACATTCAGTACTTC

j_gene: TRBJ2-7
v_gene: TRBV7-2
abundance: once
d_gene: -
CDR3aa: CASSLKSGVQYEQYF
CDR3nt: TGTGCCAGCAGCTTAAAGTCGGGAGTGCAGTACGAGCAGTACTTC

j_gene: TRBJ2-2
v_gene: TRBV4-1
abundance: -
d_gene: -
CDR3aa: CASSQPSNGELFF
CDR3nt: TGCGCCAGCAGCCAACCTTCAAACGGGGAGCTGTTTTTT

j_gene: TRBJ1-1
v_gene: TRBV14
abundance: -
d_gene: -
CDR3aa: CASGAGTGREAFF
CDR3nt: TGTGCCAGCGGAGCCGGAACAGGGAGAGAAGCTTTCTTT

j_gene: TRBJ1-4
v_gene: TRBV6-5
abundance: -
d_gene: TRBD1
CDR3aa: CASSPTGRNEKLFF
CDR3nt: TGTGCCAGCAGTCCGACAGGGAGGAATGAAAAACTGTTTTTT

j_gene: TRBJ2-2
v_gene: TRBV19
abundance: -
d_gene: -
CDR3aa: CASTSGGVGTGELFF
CDR3nt: TGTGCCAGTACCTCAGGAGGGGTCGGCACCGGGGAGCTGTTTTTT

j_gene: TRBJ2-7
v_gene: TRBV19
abundance: -
d_gene: -
CDR3aa: CASSLGGPYSYEQYF
CDR3nt: TGTGCCAGTAGTCTCGGGGGACCTTACTCTTACGAGCAGTACTTC

j_gene: TRBJ1-3
v_gene: TRBV7-2
abundance: once
d_gene: -
CDR3aa: CASSLGAGGSGNTIYF
CDR3nt: TGTGCCAGCAGCTTAGGGGCCGGGGGCTCTGGAAACACCATATATTTT

j_gene: TRBJ2-5
v_gene: TRBV27
abundance: -
d_gene: TRBD1
CDR3aa: CASSPLWDREGQETQYF
CDR3nt: TGTGCCAGCAGTCCGCTATGGGACAGGGAAGGGCAAGAGACCCAGTACTTC

j_gene: TRBJ2-5
v_gene: TRBV6-5
abundance: -
d_gene: -
CDR3aa: CASRTPGVETQYF
CDR3nt: TGTGCCAGCAGAACCCCAGGGGTAGAGACCCAGTACTTC

j_gene: TRBJ2-2
v_gene: TRBV4-1
abundance: -
d_gene: -
CDR3aa: CASSHPREGRNTGELFF
CDR3nt: TGCGCCAGCAGCCACCCTCGAGAGGGACGGAACACCGGGGAGCTGTTTTTT

j_gene: TRBJ2-5
v_gene: TRBV6-6
abundance: few
d_gene: -
CDR3aa: CASSYLDLAETQYF
CDR3nt: TGTGCCAGCAGTTACTTGGATCTCGCGGAGACCCAGTACTTC

j_gene: TRBJ1-1
v_gene: TRBV28
abundance: -
d_gene: -
CDR3aa: CASSSRREAFF
CDR3nt: TGTGCCAGCAGCTCCAGACGTGAAGCTTTCTTT